This is a list of T cell receptor beta chains from one sample in a study of regulatory T cells in long-lasting Graves disease. TCRdb redid the calling of the multiplex PCR reads with MiXCR, one entry per CDR3 protein. The top ten clones hold about a quarter of a sample with about 420,000 distinct CDR3 sequences, 23% of them seen once. The specimen comprised peripheral blood mononuclear cells (PBMCs), sampled when the disease was refractory, from a patient treated with antithyroid drugs. Receptor source: a female donor with Graves disease. The CDR3 runs from the conserved cysteine through the conserved F or W. A D gene is named only where the DNA matches it firmly. Clone size is not always given. Where it is, it says once, few, many or a class for expanded clones.

J gene | V gene | clone size | D gene | CDR3 protein | CDR3 DNA
TRBJ2-6 | TRBV6-2/TRBV6-3 | few | . | CASSYVGPDSGANVLTF | TGTGCCAGCAGTTATGTCGGACCCGACTCTGGGGCCAACGTCCTGACTTTC
TRBJ1-6 | TRBV27 | . | TRBD1 | CASSSSGQGYSPLHF | TGTGCCAGCAGTTCCTCGGGACAGGGTTACTCACCCCTCCACTTT
TRBJ2-7 | TRBV19 | . | TRBD2 | CASSLQLAGKSYEQYF | TGTGCCAGTAGCTTACAACTAGCGGGAAAATCCTACGAGCAGTACTTC
TRBJ2-5 | TRBV5-1 | once | TRBD2 | CASSLLTSGSETQYF | TGCGCCAGCAGCTTGCTGACTAGCGGGAGTGAGACCCAGTACTTC
TRBJ2-7 | TRBV10-3 | . | . | CAIARDQEEQYF | TGTGCCATAGCCCGGGACCAAGAAGAGCAGTACTTC
TRBJ1-5 | TRBV7-2 | . | TRBD1 | CASSPTTGVNQPQHF | TGTGCCAGCAGCCCCACGACAGGGGTCAATCAGCCCCAGCATTTT
TRBJ2-2 | TRBV7-8 | few | . | CASSLRTAGRYTGELFF | TGTGCCAGCAGCTTAAGGACAGCGGGACGCTACACCGGGGAGCTGTTTTTT
TRBJ1-4 | TRBV28 | few | TRBD1 | CASSGTGGRDENLFF | TGTGCCAGCAGTGGCACAGGGGGCAGGGATGAAAATCTGTTTTTT
TRBJ2-5 | TRBV10-3 | few | TRBD2 | CAIKAREAEETQYF | TGTGCCATCAAAGCGCGGGAGGCCGAAGAGACCCAGTACTTC
TRBJ2-6 | TRBV14 | . | TRBD1 | CASSYPPGQGNSGANVLTF | TGTGCCAGCAGCTACCCGCCGGGACAGGGGAACAGTGGGGCCAACGTCCTGACTTTC
TRBJ2-1 | TRBV20-1 | few | TRBD2 | CSARDAGTSGSNEQFF | TGCAGTGCTAGAGATGCTGGGACTAGCGGGAGCAATGAGCAGTTCTTC
TRBJ1-6 | TRBV9 | . | TRBD1 | CASSVADRGLSPLHF | TGTGCCAGCAGCGTAGCGGACAGGGGGCTTTCACCCCTCCACTTT
TRBJ2-7 | TRBV6-2/TRBV6-3 | many | . | CASSYGSRHPGYEQYF | TGTGCCAGCAGTTATGGGTCCCGTCACCCAGGCTACGAGCAGTACTTC
TRBJ2-1 | TRBV27 | few | TRBD2 | CASSIGRIAGVNEQFF | TGTGCCAGCAGTATAGGCCGAATAGCGGGTGTAAATGAGCAGTTCTTC